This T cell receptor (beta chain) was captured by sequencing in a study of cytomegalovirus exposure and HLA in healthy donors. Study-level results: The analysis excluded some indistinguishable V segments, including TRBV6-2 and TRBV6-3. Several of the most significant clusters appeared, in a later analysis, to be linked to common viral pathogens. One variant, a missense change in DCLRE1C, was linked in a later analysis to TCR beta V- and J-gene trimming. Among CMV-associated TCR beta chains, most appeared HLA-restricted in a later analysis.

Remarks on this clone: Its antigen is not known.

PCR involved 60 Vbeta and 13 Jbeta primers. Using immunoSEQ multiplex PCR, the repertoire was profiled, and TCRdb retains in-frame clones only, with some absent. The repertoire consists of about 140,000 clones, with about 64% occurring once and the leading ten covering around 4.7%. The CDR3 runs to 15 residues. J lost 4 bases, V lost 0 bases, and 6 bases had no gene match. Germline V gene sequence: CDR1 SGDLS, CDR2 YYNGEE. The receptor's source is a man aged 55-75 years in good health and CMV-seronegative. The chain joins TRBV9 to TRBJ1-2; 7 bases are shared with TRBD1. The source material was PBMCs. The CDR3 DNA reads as TGTGCCAGCAGCGTAGGACAGGGCACTATCTATGGCTACACCTTC. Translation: CASSVGQGTIYGYTF.